This T cell receptor (beta chain) was documented in a study of T-cell reconstitution after alpha-beta-depleted transplantation in children. This clonotype was recorded many times. Molecular barcoding with unique molecular identifiers was used for the TCRbeta library. TCRdb recomputed calls from the PCR reads with MiXCR, one row per CDR3 protein. The sample lists about 200,000 distinct CDR3 sequences; roughly 9.1% were seen once. Trimming cost V 4 bases and J 4 bases, with 11 bases left between them. The CDR3 is 14 amino acids. V gene TRBV12-3 or TRBV12-4 combines with J gene TRBJ2-1, with D possibly TRBD2 on 6 matching bases. Sequenced material: PBMCs, mostly from graft donor cells, taken 360 days after TCRalphabeta/CD19-depleted stem cell transplant. The sequence was obtained from a male patient between 2 and 10 years old who had a stem cell transplant for acute myeloid leukemia, so the T cells may come from the graft donor. The CDR3 loop reads CASSSQSGYNEQFF. For the CDR3, the DNA is TGTGCCAGCAGTTCCCAGAGCGGGTACAATGAGCAGTTCTTC.